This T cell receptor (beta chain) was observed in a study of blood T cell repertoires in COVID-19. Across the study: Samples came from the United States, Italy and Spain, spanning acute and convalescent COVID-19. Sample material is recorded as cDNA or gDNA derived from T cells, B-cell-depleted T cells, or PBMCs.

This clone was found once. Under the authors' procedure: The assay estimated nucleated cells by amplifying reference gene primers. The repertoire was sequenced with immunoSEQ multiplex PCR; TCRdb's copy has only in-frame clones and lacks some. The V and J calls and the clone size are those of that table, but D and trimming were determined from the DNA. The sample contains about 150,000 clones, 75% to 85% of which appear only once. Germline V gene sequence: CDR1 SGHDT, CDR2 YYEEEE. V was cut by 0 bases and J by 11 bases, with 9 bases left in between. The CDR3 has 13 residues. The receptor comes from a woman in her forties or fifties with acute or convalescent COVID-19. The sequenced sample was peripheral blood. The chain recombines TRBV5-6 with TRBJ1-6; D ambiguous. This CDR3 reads CASSLAAGTPLHF. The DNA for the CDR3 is TGTGCCAGCAGCTTGGCGGCGGGAACACCCCTCCACTTT.